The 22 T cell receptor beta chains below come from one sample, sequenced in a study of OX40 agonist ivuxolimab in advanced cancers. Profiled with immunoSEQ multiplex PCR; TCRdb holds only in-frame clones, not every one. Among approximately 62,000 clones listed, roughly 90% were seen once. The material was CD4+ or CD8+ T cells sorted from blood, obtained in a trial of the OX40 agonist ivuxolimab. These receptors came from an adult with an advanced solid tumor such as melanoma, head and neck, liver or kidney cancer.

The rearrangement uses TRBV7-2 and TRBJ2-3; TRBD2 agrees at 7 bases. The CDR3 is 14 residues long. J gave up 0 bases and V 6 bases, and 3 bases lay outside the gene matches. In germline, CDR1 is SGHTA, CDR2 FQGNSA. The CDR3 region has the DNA TGTGCCAGCAGTCGTAGCGGGAGCACAGATACGCAGTATTTT. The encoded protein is CASSRSGSTDTQYF.

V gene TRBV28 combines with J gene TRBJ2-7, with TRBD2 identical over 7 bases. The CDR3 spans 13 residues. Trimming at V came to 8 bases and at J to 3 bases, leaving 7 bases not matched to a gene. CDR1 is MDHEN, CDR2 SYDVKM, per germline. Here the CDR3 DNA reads TGTGCCAGCTACGGCGGGAGTGACTACGAGCAGTACTTC. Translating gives CASYGGSDYEQYF.

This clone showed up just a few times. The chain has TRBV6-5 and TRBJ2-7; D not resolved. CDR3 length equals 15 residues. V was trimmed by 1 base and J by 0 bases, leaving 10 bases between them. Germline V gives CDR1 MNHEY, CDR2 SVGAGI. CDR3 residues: CASSYFDGSSYEQYF. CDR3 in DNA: TGTGCCAGCAGTTACTTCGACGGCTCCTCCTACGAGCAGTACTTC.

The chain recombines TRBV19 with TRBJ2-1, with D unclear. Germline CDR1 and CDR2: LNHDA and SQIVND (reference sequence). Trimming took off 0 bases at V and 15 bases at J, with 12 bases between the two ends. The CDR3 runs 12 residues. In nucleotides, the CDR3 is TGTGCCAGTAGTATAGATCAAAGGTTCCCGTTCTTC. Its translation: CASSIDQRFPFF.

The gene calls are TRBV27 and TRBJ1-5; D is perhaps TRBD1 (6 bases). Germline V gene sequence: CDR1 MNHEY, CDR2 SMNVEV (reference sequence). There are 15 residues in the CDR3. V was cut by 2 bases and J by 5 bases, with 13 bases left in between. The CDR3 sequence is CASSLMARGDQPQHF. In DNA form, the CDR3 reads TGTGCCAGCAGTTTAATGGCCAGGGGCGATCAGCCCCAGCATTTT.

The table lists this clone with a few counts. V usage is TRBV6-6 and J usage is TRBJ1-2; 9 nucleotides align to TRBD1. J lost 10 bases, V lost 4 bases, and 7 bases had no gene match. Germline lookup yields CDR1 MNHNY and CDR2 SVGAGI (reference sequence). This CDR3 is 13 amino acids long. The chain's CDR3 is CASSSPRTGVYTF. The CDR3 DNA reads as TGTGCCAGCAGTTCACCCCGGACAGGGGTCTACACCTTC.

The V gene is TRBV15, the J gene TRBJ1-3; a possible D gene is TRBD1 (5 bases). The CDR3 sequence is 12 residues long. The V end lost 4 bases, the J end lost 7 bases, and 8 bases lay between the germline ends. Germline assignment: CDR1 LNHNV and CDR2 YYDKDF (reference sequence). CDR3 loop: CATSISGNTIYF. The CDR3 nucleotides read TGTGCCACCAGCATCTCAGGGAACACCATATATTTT.

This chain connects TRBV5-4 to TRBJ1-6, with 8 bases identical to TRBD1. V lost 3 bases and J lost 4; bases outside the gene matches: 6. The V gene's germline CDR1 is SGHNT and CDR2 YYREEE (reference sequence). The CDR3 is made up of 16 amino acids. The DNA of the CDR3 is TGTGCCAGCAGCTCACAGGGGGTATCATATAATTCACCCCTCCACTTT. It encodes CASSSQGVSYNSPLHF.

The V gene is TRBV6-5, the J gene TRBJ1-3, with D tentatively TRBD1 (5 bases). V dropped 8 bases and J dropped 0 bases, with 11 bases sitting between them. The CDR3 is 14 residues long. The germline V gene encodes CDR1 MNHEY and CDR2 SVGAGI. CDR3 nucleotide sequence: TGTGCCAGCGCCCAGGGTGTCTCTGGAAACACCATATATTTT. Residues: CASAQGVSGNTIYF.

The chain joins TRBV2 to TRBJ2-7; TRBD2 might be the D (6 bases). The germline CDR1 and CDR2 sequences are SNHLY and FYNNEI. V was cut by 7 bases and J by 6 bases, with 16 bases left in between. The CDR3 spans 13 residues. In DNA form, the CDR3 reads TGTGCCAGCAATCGTAGGTGGGAGGCCGAGCAGTACTTC. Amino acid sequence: CASNRRWEAEQYF.

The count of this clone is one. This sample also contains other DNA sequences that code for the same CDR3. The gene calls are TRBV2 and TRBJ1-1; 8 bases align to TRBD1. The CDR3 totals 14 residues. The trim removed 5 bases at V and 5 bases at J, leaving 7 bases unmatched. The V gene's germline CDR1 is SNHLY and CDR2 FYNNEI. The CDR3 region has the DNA TGTGCCAGCAGTCCCCAGGGGGCTGGAACTGAAGCTTTCTTT. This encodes CASSPQGAGTEAFF. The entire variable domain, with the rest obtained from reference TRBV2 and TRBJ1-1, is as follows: EPEVTQTPSHQVTQMGQEVILRCVPISNHLYFYWYRQILGQKVEFLVSFYNNEISEKSEIFDDQFSVERPDGSNFTLKIRSTKLEDSAMYFCASSPQGAGTEAFFGQGTRLTVV.

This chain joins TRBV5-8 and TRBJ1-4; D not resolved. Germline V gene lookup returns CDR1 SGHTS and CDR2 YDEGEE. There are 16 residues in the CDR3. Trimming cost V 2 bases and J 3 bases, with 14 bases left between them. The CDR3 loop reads CASSFVLGPSNEKLFF. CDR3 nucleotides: TGTGCCAGCAGCTTCGTTTTGGGCCCGTCTAATGAAAAACTGTTTTTT.

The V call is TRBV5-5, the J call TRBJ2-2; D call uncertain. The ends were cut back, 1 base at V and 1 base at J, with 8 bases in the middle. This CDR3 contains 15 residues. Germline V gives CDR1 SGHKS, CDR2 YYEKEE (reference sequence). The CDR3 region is CASSLMLGNTGELFF. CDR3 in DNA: TGTGCCAGCAGCTTGATGCTAGGGAACACCGGGGAGCTGTTTTTT. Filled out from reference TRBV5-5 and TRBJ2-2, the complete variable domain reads DAGVTQSPTHLIKTRGQQVTLRCSPISGHKSVSWYQQVLGQGPQFIFQYYEKEERGRGNFPDRFSARQFPNYSSELNVNALLLGDSALYLCASSLMLGNTGELFFGEGSRLTVL.

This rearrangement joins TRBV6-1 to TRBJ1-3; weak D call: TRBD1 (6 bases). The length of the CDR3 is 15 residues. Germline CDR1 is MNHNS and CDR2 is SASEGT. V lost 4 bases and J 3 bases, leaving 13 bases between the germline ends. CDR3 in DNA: TGTGCCAGCAGTGTCGACAGGTTAATTGGAAACACCATATATTTT. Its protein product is CASSVDRLIGNTIYF.

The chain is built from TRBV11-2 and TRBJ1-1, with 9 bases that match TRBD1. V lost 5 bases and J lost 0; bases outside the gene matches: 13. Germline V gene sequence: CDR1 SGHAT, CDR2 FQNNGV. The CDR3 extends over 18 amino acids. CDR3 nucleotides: TGTGCCAGCAGCGCAGGGACAGGGACCTCCAAAATGAACACTGAAGCTTTCTTT. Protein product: CASSAGTGTSKMNTEAFF.

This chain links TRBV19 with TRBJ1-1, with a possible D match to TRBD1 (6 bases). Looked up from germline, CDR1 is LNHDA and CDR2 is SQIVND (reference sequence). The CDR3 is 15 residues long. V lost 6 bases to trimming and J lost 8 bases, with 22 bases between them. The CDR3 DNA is TGTGCCAGTAGCTCTCCGACAGGCTCTACTCCCGAAGCTTTCTTT. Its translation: CASSSPTGSTPEAFF.

DNA of the CDR3: TGTGCCAGCAGCCGAAGGACAGCCGCCGAGCAGTACTTC. Its protein is CASSRRTAAEQYF. The chain carries TRBV5-8 and TRBJ2-7; D perhaps matches TRBD1 (6 bases). V gave up 4 bases and J gave up 6 bases, with 14 bases separating them. This CDR3 has 13 residues. The germline V gene has CDR1 SGHTS and CDR2 YDEGEE. The complete variable domain, with remaining parts taken from reference TRBV5-8 and TRBJ2-7, reads EAGVTQSPTHLIKTRGQQATLRCSPISGHTSVYWYQQALGLGLQFLLWYDEGEERNRGNFPPRFSGRQFPNYSSELNVNALELEDSALYLCASSRRTAAEQYFGPGTRLTVT.

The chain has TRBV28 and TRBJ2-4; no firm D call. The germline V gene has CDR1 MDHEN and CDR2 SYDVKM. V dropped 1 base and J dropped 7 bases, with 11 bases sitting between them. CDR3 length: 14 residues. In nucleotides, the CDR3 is TGTGCCAGCAGTTTATTCGCCACCCGGAACATTCAGTACTTC. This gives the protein CASSLFATRNIQYF.

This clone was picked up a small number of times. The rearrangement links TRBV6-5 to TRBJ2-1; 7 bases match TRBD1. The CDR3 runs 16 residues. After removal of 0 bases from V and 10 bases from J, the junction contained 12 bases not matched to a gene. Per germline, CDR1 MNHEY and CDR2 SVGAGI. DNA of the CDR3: TGTGCCAGCAGTTACTCAATTACTCGACAGGGCAACGAGCAGTTCTTC. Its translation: CASSYSITRQGNEQFF.

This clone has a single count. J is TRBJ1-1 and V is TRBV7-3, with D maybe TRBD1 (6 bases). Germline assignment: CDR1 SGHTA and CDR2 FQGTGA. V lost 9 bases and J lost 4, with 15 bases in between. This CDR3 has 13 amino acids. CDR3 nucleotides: TGTGCCAGTACTACAGGGTATGGCACTGAAGCTTTCTTT. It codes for CASTTGYGTEAFF.

CDR3 sequence reads: CASQQGNSPLHF. The CDR3 DNA reads TGTGCCAGCCAACAAGGCAATTCACCCCTCCACTTT. The chain joins TRBV6-1 to TRBJ1-6, with D uncertain. The CDR3 covers 12 residues. The ends were cut back, 8 bases at V and 7 bases at J, with 9 bases in the middle. Germline lookup yields CDR1 MNHNS and CDR2 SASEGT.

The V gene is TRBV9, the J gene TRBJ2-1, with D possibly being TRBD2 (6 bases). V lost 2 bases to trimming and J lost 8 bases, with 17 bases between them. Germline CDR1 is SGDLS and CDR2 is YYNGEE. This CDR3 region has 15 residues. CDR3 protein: CASSVAEGRGYEQFF. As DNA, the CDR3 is TGTGCCAGCAGCGTGGCGGAGGGCCGCGGGTATGAGCAGTTCTTC.